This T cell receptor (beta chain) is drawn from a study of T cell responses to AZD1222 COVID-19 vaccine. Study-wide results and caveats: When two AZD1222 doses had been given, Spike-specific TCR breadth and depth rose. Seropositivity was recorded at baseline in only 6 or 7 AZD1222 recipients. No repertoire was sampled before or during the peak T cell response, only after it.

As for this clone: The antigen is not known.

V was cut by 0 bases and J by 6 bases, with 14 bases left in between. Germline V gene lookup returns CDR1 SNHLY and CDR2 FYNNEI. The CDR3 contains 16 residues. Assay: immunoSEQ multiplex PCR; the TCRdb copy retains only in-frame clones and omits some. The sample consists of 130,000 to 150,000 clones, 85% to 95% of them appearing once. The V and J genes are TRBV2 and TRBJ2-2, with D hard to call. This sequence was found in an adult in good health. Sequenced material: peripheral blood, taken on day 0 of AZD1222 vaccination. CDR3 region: CASSEATQARPGELFF. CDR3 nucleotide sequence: TGTGCCAGCAGTGAAGCGACCCAGGCTCGTCCCGGGGAGCTGTTTTTT.